This T cell receptor (beta chain) was identified in a study of PD-L1 blockade in urothelial cancer. Background on the study: In terms of prior chemotherapy, patients had received 0 to 3 regimens.

Germline CDR1 is LGHNA and CDR2 is YNFKEQ. V lost 3 bases to trimming and J lost 2 bases; unmatched junction nucleotides: 7. The CDR3 loop spans 16 amino acids. The repertoire was sequenced with immunoSEQ multiplex PCR; TCRdb's copy has only in-frame clones and lacks some. Counted here are about 83,000 clones, 87% occurring once; the ten biggest clones make up 4.5% to 7%. The sequence was collected from a woman aged 70 to 79 with urothelial cancer. Sequenced material: PBMCs, taken around atezolizumab (anti-PD-L1) treatment. The chain uses TRBV4-2 and TRBJ1-5, with 7 bases aligning to TRBD1. CDR3 nucleotides: TGTGCCAGCAGCCAGGCGGGACAGAGACGCAATCAGCCCCAGCATTTT. Its translation is CASSQAGQRRNQPQHF.